The rows below give T cell receptor beta chains drawn from one sample of a study of blood T cell repertoires in COVID-19. TCRdb keeps only in-frame clones here, not all; method: immunoSEQ multiplex PCR. The sample includes 200,000 to 250,000 clones, about 78% seen only once; the top ten take 7% to 8.5%. Sequencing used peripheral blood. The receptors originated from a woman in her 70s with acute or convalescent COVID-19. CDR3s include the opening cysteine and the closing phenylalanine or tryptophan. A D gene is named only where the DNA matches it firmly. For some rows the clone size is stated as once, few or many, or as a class when expanded; others skip it.

CASSDVGRTDTQYF TGTGCCAGCAGTGACGTAGGGAGGACAGATACGCAGTATTTT TRBJ2-3 few NA TRBV2
CAGGVGADEAHF TGTGCCGGGGGGGTAGGGGCAGACGAGGCCCACTTT TRBJ1-6 NA NA TRBV19
CATSDAGLAGKTDTQYF TGTGCCACCAGCGACGCTGGACTAGCGGGGAAAACAGATACGCAGTATTTT TRBJ2-3 NA TRBD2 TRBV24-1
CATRGGTGGSYEQYF TGTGCCACTCGAGGTGGGACAGGGGGGTCCTACGAGCAGTACTTC TRBJ2-7 NA TRBD1 TRBV11-2
CARGQGELFF TGCGCCAGGGGACAAGGGGAGCTGTTTTTT TRBJ2-2 NA NA TRBV10-2
CASRPLAGQETQYF TGTGCCAGCAGACCCCTAGCGGGACAAGAGACCCAGTACTTC TRBJ2-5 NA TRBD2 TRBV6-6
CASSPLGLRQAPQHF TGTGCCAGCAGCCCACTTGGATTGAGGCAAGCGCCCCAGCATTTT TRBJ1-5 NA NA TRBV11-3
CATSDPGKGDIQYF TGTGCCACCAGTGATCCGGGGAAGGGGGACATTCAGTACTTC TRBJ2-4 NA NA TRBV24-1
CSVAPTSTDTQYF TGCAGCGTTGCCCCTACTAGCACAGATACGCAGTATTTT TRBJ2-3 NA NA TRBV29-1
CSLQRNEQFF TGCAGTCTCCAGCGGAATGAGCAGTTCTTC TRBJ2-1 once NA TRBV20-1
CASSLRTTTSYEQYF TGTGCCAGCAGCCTACGGACAACGACTTCCTACGAGCAGTACTTC TRBJ2-7 NA NA TRBV7-8
CASSYLPQGAIQYEQYF TGTGCCAGCAGTTACCTGCCTCAGGGGGCGATTCAGTACGAGCAGTACTTC TRBJ2-7 NA TRBD1 TRBV6-2/TRBV6-3
CASTLAPSTEFYGYTF TGTGCCAGTACCCTAGCCCCCAGCACAGAGTTCTATGGCTACACCTTC TRBJ1-2 NA NA TRBV19
CASSHASHALKETQYF TGCGCCAGCAGCCATGCGAGTCACGCACTTAAAGAGACCCAGTACTTC TRBJ2-5 NA NA TRBV4-1
CASSLRTGSTGELFF TGTGCCAGCAGCTTAAGAACGGGGAGCACCGGGGAGCTGTTTTTT TRBJ2-2 NA NA TRBV11-2
CASSVTGYSGNTIYF TGTGCCAGTAGTGTGACAGGATACTCTGGAAACACCATATATTTT TRBJ1-3 NA NA TRBV19
CASSEGQGHQPQHF TGTGCCAGCAGTGAAGGACAGGGGCATCAGCCCCAGCATTTT TRBJ1-5 NA TRBD1 TRBV2
CAWSPETRRTEAFF TGTGCCTGGAGTCCCGAGACACGTCGGACTGAAGCTTTCTTT TRBJ1-1 NA NA TRBV30
CASSPPYAEAFF TGTGCCAGCTCACCACCCTATGCTGAAGCTTTCTTT TRBJ1-1 NA NA TRBV18
CASSEQPGSSYNEQFF TGTGCCAGCAGCGAACAACCCGGGAGCTCCTACAATGAGCAGTTCTTC TRBJ2-1 NA NA TRBV7-3
CSVERSMSTEAFF TGCAGCGTTGAGAGGTCAATGAGCACTGAAGCTTTCTTT TRBJ1-1 NA NA TRBV29-1
CASSETGDNSPLHF TGTGCCAGCAGTGAGACAGGGGATAATTCACCCCTCCACTTT TRBJ1-6 NA TRBD1 TRBV6-1
CASSGSNRARQPQHF TGTGCCAGCAGTGGAAGCAACAGGGCGAGGCAGCCCCAGCATTTT TRBJ1-5 NA NA TRBV27
CASSQGEHSPLHF TGTGCCAGCAGCCAGGGAGAGCATTCACCCCTCCACTTT TRBJ1-6 NA NA TRBV3-1/TRBV3-2
CASSEGGGRGDTQYF TGCGCCAGCAGTGAGGGGGGGGGACGTGGAGATACGCAGTATTTT TRBJ2-3 NA TRBD2 TRBV10-1
CASSRRGKGQPQHF TGTGCCAGCAGTCGGAGGGGAAAAGGGCAGCCCCAGCATTTT TRBJ1-5 NA NA TRBV7-9
CASSPSWGHDEKLFF TGCGCCAGCAGCCCGAGTTGGGGGCACGATGAAAAACTGTTTTTT TRBJ1-4 NA NA TRBV5-1
CASSPFPGQGGNQPQHF TGTGCCAGCTCACCATTCCCCGGACAGGGCGGCAATCAGCCCCAGCATTTT TRBJ1-5 NA TRBD1 TRBV18
CAWGQHQETQYF TGTGCCTGGGGACAGCACCAAGAGACCCAGTACTTC TRBJ2-5 once NA TRBV30
CASSFGTLQGNEQYF TGCGCCAGCAGCTTCGGAACATTGCAGGGGAACGAGCAGTACTTC TRBJ2-7 NA NA TRBV5-1
CASSPGQGNTEAFF TGTGCCAGCAGTCCCGGACAGGGCAACACTGAAGCTTTCTTT TRBJ1-1 NA TRBD1 TRBV7-9
CASSLGQGFYNSPLHF TGTGCCAGCAGTTTGGGACAGGGGTTCTATAATTCACCCCTCCACTTT TRBJ1-6 NA TRBD1 TRBV5-5
CASSRADRGNRNTIYF TGTGCCAGCAGCAGAGCGGACAGGGGAAACAGAAACACCATATATTTT TRBJ1-3 NA NA TRBV21-1
CASIQGAGEQYF TGCGCCAGTATTCAGGGGGCTGGCGAGCAGTACTTC TRBJ2-7 once TRBD1 TRBV10-2
CASSLALGLAGGSTDTQYF TGTGCCAGCAGCTTAGCTCTTGGACTAGCGGGGGGCAGCACAGATACGCAGTATTTT TRBJ2-3 NA TRBD2 TRBV7-6
CASSWTGWGSNTEAFF TGTGCCAGCAGTTGGACAGGGTGGGGTTCGAACACTGAAGCTTTCTTT TRBJ1-1 NA TRBD1 TRBV2
CASAPGLVTDTQYF TGTGCCAGCGCCCCGGGACTAGTAACAGATACGCAGTATTTT TRBJ2-3 NA TRBD2 TRBV11-2
CASSLSSGAEIQYF TGTGCCAGCAGCTTATCTTCAGGGGCTGAGATCCAGTACTTC TRBJ2-5 NA NA TRBV7-3
CAISDADREEQETQYF TGTGCCATCAGTGACGCGGACAGGGAAGAGCAAGAGACCCAGTACTTC TRBJ2-5 NA TRBD1 TRBV10-3
CASGGRYQETQYF TGTGCCAGCGGAGGGAGGTACCAAGAGACCCAGTACTTC TRBJ2-5 once NA TRBV2
CTSSHPIRLAGGPETQYF TGCACCAGCAGCCACCCTATCCGACTAGCGGGGGGCCCAGAGACCCAGTACTTC TRBJ2-5 NA NA TRBV1
CASSPTGDLGNTIYF TGCGCCAGCAGCCCGACCGGGGATCTGGGAAACACCATATATTTT TRBJ1-3 NA NA TRBV5-1
CASSPQTGFEETQYF TGTGCCAGCAGCCCCCAGACAGGGTTCGAGGAGACCCAGTACTTC TRBJ2-5 NA TRBD1 TRBV9
CASSDRPAPPNQPQHF TGCGCCAGCTCCGACAGGCCGGCGCCCCCCAATCAGCCCCAGCATTTT TRBJ1-5 NA NA TRBV23-1
CATSDSTRRGEKLFF TGTGCCACCAGTGATTCAACTCGCCGGGGGGAAAAACTGTTTTTT TRBJ1-4 few NA TRBV24-1
CATGGGNQETQYF TGTGCCACGGGGGGCGGTAACCAAGAGACCCAGTACTTC TRBJ2-5 NA NA TRBV7-2
CASSPTRDRGYEQYF TGTGCCAGCAGCCCCACTCGGGACAGGGGATACGAGCAGTACTTC TRBJ2-7 NA TRBD1 TRBV7-2